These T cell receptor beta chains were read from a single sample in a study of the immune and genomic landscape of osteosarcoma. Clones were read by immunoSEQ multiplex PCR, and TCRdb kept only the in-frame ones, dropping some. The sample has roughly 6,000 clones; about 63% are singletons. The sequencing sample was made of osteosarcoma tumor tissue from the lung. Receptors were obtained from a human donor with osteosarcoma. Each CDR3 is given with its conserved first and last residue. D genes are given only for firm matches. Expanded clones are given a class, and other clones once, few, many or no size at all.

CDR3aa: CAWSVFINYGYTF; CDR3nt: TGTGCCTGGAGTGTCTTCATAAACTATGGCTACACCTTC; abundance: .; j_gene: TRBJ1-2; v_gene: TRBV30; d_gene: .
CDR3aa: CASSNTAGQGYEQYF; CDR3nt: TGTGCCAGCAGCAACACAGCGGGACAAGGCTACGAGCAGTACTTC; abundance: .; j_gene: TRBJ2-7; v_gene: TRBV7-2; d_gene: .
CDR3aa: CASSPYTGTGSSEQYF; CDR3nt: TGTGCCAGCAGCCCTTATACCGGGACAGGGTCCTCCGAGCAGTACTTC; abundance: .; j_gene: TRBJ2-7; v_gene: TRBV7-6; d_gene: TRBD1
CDR3aa: CASSLAQGASGTDTQYF; CDR3nt: TGTGCCAGCAGCTTAGCGCAGGGGGCCTCCGGCACAGATACGCAGTATTTT; abundance: .; j_gene: TRBJ2-3; v_gene: TRBV7-6; d_gene: TRBD1
CDR3aa: CASSLPCRDVCQPQHF; CDR3nt: TGTGCCAGCAGCTTACCGTGTAGGGACGTGTGTCAGCCCCAGCATTTT; abundance: .; j_gene: TRBJ1-5; v_gene: TRBV11-3; d_gene: .
CDR3aa: CASSILFSPPSLQFF; CDR3nt: TGTGCCAGTAGTATATTATTTTCCCCCCCATCCTTGCAGTTCTTC; abundance: .; j_gene: TRBJ2-1; v_gene: TRBV19; d_gene: .
CDR3aa: CAISIDLNYGYTF; CDR3nt: TGTGCCATCAGTATCGACTTGAACTATGGCTACACCTTC; abundance: medium-sized; j_gene: TRBJ1-2; v_gene: TRBV10-3; d_gene: .
CDR3aa: CASSLSGSGSNPGELFF; CDR3nt: TGCGCCAGCAGTCTGTCGGGGAGCGGGAGTAATCCCGGGGAGCTGTTTTTT; abundance: .; j_gene: TRBJ2-2; v_gene: TRBV4-3; d_gene: TRBD2
CDR3aa: CASSLDRGQGASNTGELFF; CDR3nt: TGTGCCAGCAGCTTAGATCGGGGACAGGGCGCTTCGAACACCGGGGAGCTGTTTTTT; abundance: .; j_gene: TRBJ2-2; v_gene: TRBV11-2; d_gene: TRBD1
CDR3aa: CASNLGGTEAFF; CDR3nt: TGTGCCAGTAACCTGGGGGGTACTGAAGCTTTCTTT; abundance: .; j_gene: TRBJ1-1; v_gene: TRBV7-9; d_gene: .
CDR3aa: CASSVSGGVGDTIYF; CDR3nt: TGTGCCAGCAGCGTGTCGGGGGGTGTAGGAGACACCATATATTTT; abundance: few; j_gene: TRBJ1-3; v_gene: TRBV9; d_gene: .
CDR3aa: CAISEPTAWDRDRGGKDTEAFF; CDR3nt: TGTGCCATCAGTGAGCCGACGGCATGGGACCGGGACAGGGGGGGCAAGGACACTGAAGCTTTCTTT; abundance: few; j_gene: TRBJ1-1; v_gene: TRBV10-3; d_gene: TRBD1
CDR3aa: CASSYSRGATYEQYF; CDR3nt: TGTGCCAGCAGTTACTCGAGGGGGGCTACCTACGAGCAGTACTTC; abundance: medium-sized; j_gene: TRBJ2-7; v_gene: TRBV6-5; d_gene: .
CDR3aa: CASSAPGPSQPQHF; CDR3nt: TGTGCCAGTAGTGCCCCAGGGCCCAGTCAGCCCCAGCATTTT; abundance: .; j_gene: TRBJ1-5; v_gene: TRBV19; d_gene: .
CDR3aa: CASSQSREDTQYF; CDR3nt: TGTGCCAGCAGCCAATCTCGAGAGGATACGCAGTATTTT; abundance: .; j_gene: TRBJ2-3; v_gene: TRBV16; d_gene: .
CDR3aa: CAIRRDRVSGNTIYF; CDR3nt: TGTGCCATCCGTCGAGACAGGGTCTCTGGAAACACCATATATTTT; abundance: .; j_gene: TRBJ1-3; v_gene: TRBV10-3; d_gene: TRBD1
CDR3aa: CASSKLIEGNQPQHF; CDR3nt: TGTGCCAGCAGCAAGTTAATTGAGGGAAATCAGCCCCAGCATTTT; abundance: .; j_gene: TRBJ1-5; v_gene: TRBV21-1; d_gene: .
CDR3aa: CASSLGGTTYNEQFF; CDR3nt: TGCGCCAGCAGCTTAGGTGGGACTACGTACAATGAGCAGTTCTTC; abundance: few; j_gene: TRBJ2-1; v_gene: TRBV5-1; d_gene: TRBD2
CDR3aa: CASTPRGAGGIKPQHF; CDR3nt: TGTGCCAGTACCCCCCGGGGGGCTGGAGGGATCAAGCCCCAGCATTTT; abundance: .; j_gene: TRBJ1-5; v_gene: TRBV19; d_gene: .
CDR3aa: CASSQLAGGQAEQFF; CDR3nt: TGTGCCAGCAGCCAATTAGCGGGGGGGCAGGCTGAGCAGTTCTTC; abundance: .; j_gene: TRBJ2-1; v_gene: TRBV4-2; d_gene: TRBD2
CDR3aa: CASSIVAGSGQPQHF; CDR3nt: TGTGCCAGTAGTATAGTTGCCGGTTCAGGCCAGCCCCAGCATTTT; abundance: few; j_gene: TRBJ1-5; v_gene: TRBV19; d_gene: .
CDR3aa: CASSSPSDPAGTEAFF; CDR3nt: TGTGCCAGCTCATCTCCTTCAGACCCCGCGGGGACTGAAGCTTTCTTT; abundance: .; j_gene: TRBJ1-1; v_gene: TRBV18; d_gene: .
CDR3aa: CASSMVERKPQHF; CDR3nt: TGTGCCAGTAGTATGGTGGAGAGGAAGCCCCAGCATTTT; abundance: medium-sized; j_gene: TRBJ1-5; v_gene: TRBV19; d_gene: .
CDR3aa: CATSSGFTGELFF; CDR3nt: TGTGCCACCAGCAGCGGCTTCACCGGGGAGCTGTTTTTT; abundance: .; j_gene: TRBJ2-2; v_gene: TRBV15; d_gene: .
CDR3aa: CASSIIADGGTEAFF; CDR3nt: TGTGCCAGTAGTATCATCGCGGACGGGGGCACTGAAGCTTTCTTT; abundance: .; j_gene: TRBJ1-1; v_gene: TRBV19; d_gene: .
CDR3aa: CASSLISQYGQTQYF; CDR3nt: TGTGCCAGCAGCCTTATTTCCCAGTACGGGCAGACCCAGTACTTC; abundance: .; j_gene: TRBJ2-5; v_gene: TRBV7-2; d_gene: .
CDR3aa: CASSLEGTFGYNEQFF; CDR3nt: TGTGCCAGCAGCTTAGAGGGGACTTTCGGATACAATGAGCAGTTCTTC; abundance: .; j_gene: TRBJ2-1; v_gene: TRBV11-2; d_gene: .
CDR3aa: CASSPRPGGNEQYF; CDR3nt: TGTGCCAGCAGCCCACGACCAGGGGGAAACGAGCAGTACTTC; abundance: .; j_gene: TRBJ2-7; v_gene: TRBV13; d_gene: TRBD1
CDR3aa: CASSADRFPYEQYF; CDR3nt: TGTGCCAGCAGTGCCGACAGGTTCCCCTACGAGCAGTACTTC; abundance: .; j_gene: TRBJ2-7; v_gene: TRBV6-5; d_gene: .
CDR3aa: CASSPGYSGANVLTF; CDR3nt: TGTGCCAGCAGCCCAGGGTACTCTGGGGCCAACGTCCTGACTTTC; abundance: .; j_gene: TRBJ2-6; v_gene: TRBV5-8; d_gene: .